This T cell receptor beta chain was documented in a study of cytomegalovirus exposure and HLA in healthy donors. Overall study: Early release data held 80 million to 100 million unique TCRs from HLA-typed donors. Whole-study results and caveats: The later analysis indicated that the majority of CMV-associated TCR beta chains appeared HLA-restricted. Presence/absence comparisons presumed near-even sequencing depth among donors. Later analysis associated a missense DCLRE1C variant with TCR beta V- and J-gene trimming.

On this clone itself: Its antigen is still unknown.

The PCR made use of 60 Vbeta and 13 Jbeta primers. Measured with immunoSEQ multiplex PCR; TCRdb has only the in-frame clones, and not every one. The sample comprises roughly 150,000 clones, roughly 80% of which are singletons, and roughly 8% rests with the top ten. Germline CDR1 reads LNHNV; CDR2 reads YYDKDF (reference sequence). The CDR3 consists of 14 residues. V lost 0 bases to trimming and J lost 5 bases; unmatched junction nucleotides: 3. The sequencing sample was made of PBMCs. The V call is TRBV15, the J call TRBJ2-7, with 8 bases identical to TRBD1. This clonotype originated in a male donor in good health and CMV-seropositive. CDR3 nucleotides: TGTGCCACCAGCAGAGATCAGGGGGCCGACGAGCAGTACTTC. It yields the protein CATSRDQGADEQYF.